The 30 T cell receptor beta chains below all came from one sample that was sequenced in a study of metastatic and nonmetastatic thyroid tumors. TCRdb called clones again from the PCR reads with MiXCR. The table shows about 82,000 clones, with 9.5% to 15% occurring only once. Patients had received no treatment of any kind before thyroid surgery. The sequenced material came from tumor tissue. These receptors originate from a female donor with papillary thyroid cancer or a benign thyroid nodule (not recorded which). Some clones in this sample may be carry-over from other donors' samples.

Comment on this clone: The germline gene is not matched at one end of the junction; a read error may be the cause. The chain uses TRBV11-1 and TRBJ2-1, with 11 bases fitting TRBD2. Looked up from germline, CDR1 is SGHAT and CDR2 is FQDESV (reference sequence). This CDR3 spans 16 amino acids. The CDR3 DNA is TGTGCCAGCAGCCCTACTAGCGGGAGATCGAGCAATGATCAGTTCTTC. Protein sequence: CASSPTSGRSSNDQFF.

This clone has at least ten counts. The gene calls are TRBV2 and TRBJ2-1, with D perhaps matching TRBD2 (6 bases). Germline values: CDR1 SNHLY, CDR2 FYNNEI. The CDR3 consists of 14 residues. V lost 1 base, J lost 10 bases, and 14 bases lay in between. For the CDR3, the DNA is TGTGCCAGCAGTGAAGGGGGACTGTCTAGGGAGCAGTTCTTC. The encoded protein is CASSEGGLSREQFF.

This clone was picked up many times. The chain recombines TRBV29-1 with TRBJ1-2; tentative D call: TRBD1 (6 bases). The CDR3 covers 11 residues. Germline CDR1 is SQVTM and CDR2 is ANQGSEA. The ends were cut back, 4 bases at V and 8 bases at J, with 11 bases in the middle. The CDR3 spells CSVVFGGGYTF. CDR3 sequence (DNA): TGCAGCGTTGTTTTCGGGGGCGGCTACACCTTC.

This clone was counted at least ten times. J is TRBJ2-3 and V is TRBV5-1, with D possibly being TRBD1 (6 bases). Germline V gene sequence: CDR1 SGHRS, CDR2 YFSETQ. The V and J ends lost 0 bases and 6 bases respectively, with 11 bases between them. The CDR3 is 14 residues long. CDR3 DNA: TGCGCCAGCAGCTTGGTGGGCACAGGGGATACGCAGTATTTT. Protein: CASSLVGTGDTQYF. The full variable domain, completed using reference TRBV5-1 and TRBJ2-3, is KAGVTQTPRYLIKTRGQQVTLSCSPISGHRSVSWYQQTPGQGLQFLFEYFSETQRNKGNFPGRFSGRQFSNSRSEMNVSTLELGDSALYLCASSLVGTGDTQYFGPGTRLTVL.

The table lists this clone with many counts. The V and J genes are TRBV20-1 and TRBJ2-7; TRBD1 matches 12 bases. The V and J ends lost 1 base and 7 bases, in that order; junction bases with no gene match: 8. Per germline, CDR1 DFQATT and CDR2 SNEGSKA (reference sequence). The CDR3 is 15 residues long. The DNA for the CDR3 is TGCAGTGCTAGAGGTCCCGGGACAGGGGGCGTAGAGCAGTACTTC. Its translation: CSARGPGTGGVEQYF.

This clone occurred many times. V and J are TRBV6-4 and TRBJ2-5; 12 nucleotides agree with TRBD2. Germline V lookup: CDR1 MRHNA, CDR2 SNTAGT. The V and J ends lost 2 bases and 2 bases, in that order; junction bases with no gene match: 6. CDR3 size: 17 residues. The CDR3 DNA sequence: TGTGCCAGCAGTGACGAGCTAGCGGGAGGGCCGCAAGAGACCCAGTACTTC. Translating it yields CASSDELAGGPQETQYF.

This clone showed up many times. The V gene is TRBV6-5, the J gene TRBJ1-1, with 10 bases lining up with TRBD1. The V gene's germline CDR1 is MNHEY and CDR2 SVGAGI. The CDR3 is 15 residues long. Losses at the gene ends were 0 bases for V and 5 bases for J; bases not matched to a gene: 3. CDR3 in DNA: TGTGCCAGCAGTTACTCGGGACAGGGGTGGACTGAAGCTTTCTTT. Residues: CASSYSGQGWTEAFF.

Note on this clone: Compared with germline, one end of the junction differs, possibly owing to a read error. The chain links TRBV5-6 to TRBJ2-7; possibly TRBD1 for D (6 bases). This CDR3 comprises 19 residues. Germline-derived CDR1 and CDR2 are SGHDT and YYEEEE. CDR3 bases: TGTGCCAGCATCTTGGTCCGTGAGATCGGGACATGGGTGTCCTACGAGCAGTACTTC. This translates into CASILVREIGTWVSYEQYF.

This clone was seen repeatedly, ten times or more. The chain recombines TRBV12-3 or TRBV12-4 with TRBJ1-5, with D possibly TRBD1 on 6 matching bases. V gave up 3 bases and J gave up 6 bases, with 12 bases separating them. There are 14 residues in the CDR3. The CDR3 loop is CASSFVGGIQPQHF. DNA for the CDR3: TGTGCCAGCAGTTTTGTAGGGGGTATTCAGCCCCAGCATTTT.

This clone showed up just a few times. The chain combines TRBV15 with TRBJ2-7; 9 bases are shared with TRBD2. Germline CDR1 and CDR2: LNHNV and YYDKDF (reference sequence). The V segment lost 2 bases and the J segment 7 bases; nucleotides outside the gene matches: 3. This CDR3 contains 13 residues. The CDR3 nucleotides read TGTGCCACCAGCAGAATAGCGGGAGAAGAGCAGTACTTC. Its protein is CATSRIAGEEQYF.

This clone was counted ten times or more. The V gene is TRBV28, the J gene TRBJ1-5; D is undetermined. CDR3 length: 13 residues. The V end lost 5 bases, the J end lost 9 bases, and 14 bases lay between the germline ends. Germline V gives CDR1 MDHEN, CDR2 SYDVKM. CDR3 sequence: CASSEEAFRPQHF. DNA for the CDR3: TGTGCCAGCAGTGAGGAGGCGTTTCGGCCCCAGCATTTT.

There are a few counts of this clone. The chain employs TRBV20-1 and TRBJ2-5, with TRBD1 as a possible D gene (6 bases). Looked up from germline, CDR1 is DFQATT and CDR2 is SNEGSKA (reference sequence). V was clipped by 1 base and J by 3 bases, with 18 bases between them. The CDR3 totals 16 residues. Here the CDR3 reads CSARAPQGREEETQYF. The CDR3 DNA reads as TGCAGTGCTAGAGCACCCCAGGGGCGCGAGGAAGAGACCCAGTACTTC.

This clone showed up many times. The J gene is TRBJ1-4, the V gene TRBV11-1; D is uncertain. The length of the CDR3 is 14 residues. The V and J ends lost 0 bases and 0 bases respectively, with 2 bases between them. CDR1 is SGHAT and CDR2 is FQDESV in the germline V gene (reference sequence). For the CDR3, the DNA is TGTGCCAGCAGCTTAGCAGCAACTAATGAAAAACTGTTTTTT. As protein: CASSLAATNEKLFF.

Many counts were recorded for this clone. The CDR3 bases are TGTGCCAGCAGCATAGCGGGAGGGCCGCGGAATGAGCAGTTCTTC. Encoded protein: CASSIAGGPRNEQFF. The chain couples TRBV5-6 to TRBJ2-1, with TRBD2 matching over 11 bases. The CDR3 runs to 15 residues. The germline gives CDR1 SGHDT, CDR2 YYEEEE. V was pared by 4 bases and J by 7 bases, with 7 bases of the junction left unmatched. Complete variable domain (other parts from reference TRBV5-6 and TRBJ2-1): DAGVTQSPTHLIKTRGQQVTLRCSPKSGHDTVSWYQQALGQGPQFIFQYYEEEERQRGNFPDRFSGHQFPNYSSELNVNALLLGDSALYLCASSIAGGPRNEQFFGPGTRLTVL.

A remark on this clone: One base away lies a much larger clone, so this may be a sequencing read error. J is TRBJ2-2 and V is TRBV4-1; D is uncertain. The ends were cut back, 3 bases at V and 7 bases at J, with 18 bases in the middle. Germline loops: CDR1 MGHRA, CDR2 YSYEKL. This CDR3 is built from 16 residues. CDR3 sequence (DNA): TGCGCCAGCAGCCAGTGTGGGGATCGGTTGGGCGGGGAGCTGTTTTTT. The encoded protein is CASSQCGDRLGGELFF.

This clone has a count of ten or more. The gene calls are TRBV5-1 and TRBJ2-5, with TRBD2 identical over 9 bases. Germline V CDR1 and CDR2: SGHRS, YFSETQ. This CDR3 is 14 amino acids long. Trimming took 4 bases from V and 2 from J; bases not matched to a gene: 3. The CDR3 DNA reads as TGCGCCAGCAGCCGGACTAGCGCACAAGAGACCCAGTACTTC. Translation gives CASSRTSAQETQYF.

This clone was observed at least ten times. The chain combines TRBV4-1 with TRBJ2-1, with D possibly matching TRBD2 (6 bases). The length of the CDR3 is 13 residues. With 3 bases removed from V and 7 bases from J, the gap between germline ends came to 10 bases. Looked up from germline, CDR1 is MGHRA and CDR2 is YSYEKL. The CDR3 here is CASSHPGRNEQFF. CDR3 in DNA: TGCGCCAGCAGCCACCCGGGGAGGAATGAGCAGTTCTTC.

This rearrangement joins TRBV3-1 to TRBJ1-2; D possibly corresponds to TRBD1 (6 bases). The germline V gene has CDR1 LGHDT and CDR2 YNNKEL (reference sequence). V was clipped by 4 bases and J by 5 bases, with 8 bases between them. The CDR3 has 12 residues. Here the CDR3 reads CASSPGTYGYTF. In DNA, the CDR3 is TGTGCCAGCAGCCCCGGGACATATGGCTACACCTTC.

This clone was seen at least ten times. For the CDR3, the DNA is TGTGCCAGCAGTTATACTAGCGGCTTCACAGATACGCAGTATTTT. Its translation: CASSYTSGFTDTQYF. V gene TRBV6-1 combines with J gene TRBJ2-3; TRBD2 aligns across 8 bases. Germline V gene data show CDR1 as MNHNS and CDR2 as SASEGT. The CDR3 contains 15 residues. V lost 5 bases, J lost 2 bases, and 6 bases stayed unmatched.

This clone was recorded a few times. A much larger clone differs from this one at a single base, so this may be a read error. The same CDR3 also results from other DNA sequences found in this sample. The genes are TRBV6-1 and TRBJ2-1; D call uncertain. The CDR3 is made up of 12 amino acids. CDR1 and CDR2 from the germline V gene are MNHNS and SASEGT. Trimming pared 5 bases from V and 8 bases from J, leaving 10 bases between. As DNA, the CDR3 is TGTGCCAGCAGTCGCCGTGGGGATGAGCAGTTCTTC. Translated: CASSRRGDEQFF.

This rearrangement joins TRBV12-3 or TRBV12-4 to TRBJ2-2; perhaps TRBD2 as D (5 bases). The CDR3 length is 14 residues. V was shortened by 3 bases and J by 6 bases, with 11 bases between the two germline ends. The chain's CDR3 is CASSLKRYSGELFF. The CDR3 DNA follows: TGTGCCAGCAGTTTGAAGCGGTATTCCGGGGAGCTGTTTTTT.

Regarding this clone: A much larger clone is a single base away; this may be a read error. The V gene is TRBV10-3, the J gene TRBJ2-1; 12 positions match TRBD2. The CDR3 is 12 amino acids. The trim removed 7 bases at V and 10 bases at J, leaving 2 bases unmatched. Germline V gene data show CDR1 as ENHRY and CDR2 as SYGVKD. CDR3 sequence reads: CAIMTSGREQFF. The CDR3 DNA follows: TGTGCCATCATGACTAGCGGGAGAGAGCAGTTCTTC.

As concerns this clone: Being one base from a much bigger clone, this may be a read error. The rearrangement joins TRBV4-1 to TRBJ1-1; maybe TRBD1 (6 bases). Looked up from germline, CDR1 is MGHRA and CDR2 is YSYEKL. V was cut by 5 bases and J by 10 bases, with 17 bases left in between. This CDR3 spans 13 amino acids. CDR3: CASSTGAIFGAFF. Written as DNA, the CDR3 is TGCGCCAGCAGCACGGGGGCAATTTTCGGAGCTTTCTTT.

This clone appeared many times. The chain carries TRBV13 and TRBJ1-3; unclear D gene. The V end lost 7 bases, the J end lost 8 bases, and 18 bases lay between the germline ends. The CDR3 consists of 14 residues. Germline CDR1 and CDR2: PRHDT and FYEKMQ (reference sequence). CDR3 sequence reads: CASTPPGGRHTIYF. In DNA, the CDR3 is TGTGCCAGCACCCCTCCAGGAGGGAGGCACACCATATATTTT. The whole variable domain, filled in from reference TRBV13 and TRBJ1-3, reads AAGVIQSPRHLIKEKRETATLKCYPIPRHDTVYWYQQGPGQDPQFLISFYEKMQSDKGSIPDRFSAQQFSDYHSELNMSSLELGDSALYFCASTPPGGRHTIYFGEGSWLTVV.

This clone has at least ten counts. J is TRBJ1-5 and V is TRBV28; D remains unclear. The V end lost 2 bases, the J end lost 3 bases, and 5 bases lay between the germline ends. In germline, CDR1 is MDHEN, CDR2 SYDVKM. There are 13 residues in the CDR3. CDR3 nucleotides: TGTGCCAGCAGTTTAGACATCAATCAGCCCCAGCATTTT. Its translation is CASSLDINQPQHF.

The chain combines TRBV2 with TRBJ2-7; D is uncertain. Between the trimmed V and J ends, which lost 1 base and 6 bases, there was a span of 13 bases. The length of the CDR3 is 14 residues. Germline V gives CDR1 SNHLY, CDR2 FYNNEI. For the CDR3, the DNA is TGTGCCAGCAGTGAAGAGGGTCCATGGGTCGAGCAGTACTTC. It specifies CASSEEGPWVEQYF.

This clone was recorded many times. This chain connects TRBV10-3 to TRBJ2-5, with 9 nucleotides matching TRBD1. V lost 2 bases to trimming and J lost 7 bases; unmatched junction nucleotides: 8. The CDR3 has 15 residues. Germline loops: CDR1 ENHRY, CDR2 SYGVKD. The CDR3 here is CAISERDRDGGTQYF. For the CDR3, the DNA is TGTGCCATCAGTGAGAGGGACAGGGATGGAGGGACCCAGTACTTC.

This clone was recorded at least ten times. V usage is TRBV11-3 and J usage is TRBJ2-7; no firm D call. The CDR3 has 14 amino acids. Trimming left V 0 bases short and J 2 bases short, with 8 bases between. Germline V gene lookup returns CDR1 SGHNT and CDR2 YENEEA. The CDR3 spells CASSLDLGTYEQYF. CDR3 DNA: TGTGCCAGCAGCTTAGATCTAGGGACCTACGAGCAGTACTTC.

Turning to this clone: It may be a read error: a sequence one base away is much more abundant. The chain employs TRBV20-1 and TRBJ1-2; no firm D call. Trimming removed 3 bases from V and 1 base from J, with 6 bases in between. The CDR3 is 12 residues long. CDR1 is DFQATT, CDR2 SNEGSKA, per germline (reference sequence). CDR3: CSASGSNYGYTF. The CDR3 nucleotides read TGCAGTGCTAGTGGGAGTAACTATGGCTACACCTTC.

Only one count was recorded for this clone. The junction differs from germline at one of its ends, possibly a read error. The CDR3 DNA sequence: TGCGGTGCTAGTACAAACGATCAGCCCCAGCATTTT. Encoded protein: CGASTNDQPQHF. The rearrangement joins TRBV20-1 to TRBJ1-5; no firm D call. The CDR3 runs 12 residues. Germline values: CDR1 DFQATT, CDR2 SNEGSKA (reference sequence).